This T cell receptor (beta chain) was found in a study of radiotherapy plus CTLA-4 blockade in lung cancer. The method was immunoSEQ multiplex PCR; TCRdb's version includes in-frame clones alone and lacks a portion of them. The sample records 80,000 to 95,000 clones, 82% being singletons. Treatment of patients with chemo-refractory metastatic non-small-cell lung cancer consisted of focal radiation plus CTLA-4 blockade with ipilimumab. A note on this clone: The target antigen is unknown.

V dropped 8 bases and J dropped 3 bases, with 16 bases sitting between them. The CDR3 is 14 residues long. CDR1 is MNHNS and CDR2 is SASEGT in the germline V gene. Whole-study results and caveats: Early blood T cell clone changes and increased post-radiation serum interferon-beta were reportedly the strongest response predictors. The study found tumor-derived TCR clones expanded in blood after radiotherapy plus ipilimumab.

The chain joins TRBV6-1 to TRBJ1-1, with D perhaps TRBD1 (5 bases). The specimen comprised peripheral blood, sampled from a patient treated with radiotherapy plus ipilimumab. The sequence was collected from a human donor with non-small cell lung cancer that progressed on radiotherapy plus ipilimumab. In DNA form, the CDR3 reads TGTGCCAGCGTTCCAGGGAATGACTACACTGAAGCTTTCTTT. It translates to CASVPGNDYTEAFF.